This TCR beta chain is drawn from a study of blood T cell repertoires in COVID-19. Sequencing used immunoSEQ multiplex PCR; TCRdb keeps in-frame clones, though not all of them. The table shows almost 350,000 clones, with 88% occurring only once. The CDR3 has 17 residues. CDR1 and CDR2 from the germline V gene are MNHEY and SMNVEV (reference sequence). V was trimmed by 2 bases and J by 4 bases, leaving 21 bases between them. Input material: PBMCs or T cells enriched from blood (not recorded which). The TCR was taken from a woman in her 30s who had been exposed to COVID-19. V is TRBV27 and J is TRBJ2-7; possibly TRBD2 for D (6 bases). CDR3 region: CASSLGGPGEVGYEQYF. Written as DNA, the CDR3 is TGTGCCAGCAGTTTAGGGGGACCGGGGGAAGTAGGATACGAGCAGTACTTC.